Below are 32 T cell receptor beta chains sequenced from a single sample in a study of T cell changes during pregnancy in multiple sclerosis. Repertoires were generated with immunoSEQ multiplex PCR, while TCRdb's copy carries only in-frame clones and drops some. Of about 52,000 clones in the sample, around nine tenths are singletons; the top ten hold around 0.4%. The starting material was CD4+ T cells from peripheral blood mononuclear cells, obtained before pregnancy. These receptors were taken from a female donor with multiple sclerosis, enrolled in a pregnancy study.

CDR3 sequence: CASRAMGQNYGYTF. CDR3 bases: TGCGCCAGCAGGGCCATGGGACAAAACTATGGCTACACCTTC. The genes are TRBV4-1 and TRBJ1-2; D perhaps matches TRBD1 (6 bases). This CDR3 has 14 amino acids. V was shortened by 6 bases and J by 2 bases, with 13 bases between the two germline ends. The V gene's germline CDR1 is MGHRA and CDR2 YSYEKL.

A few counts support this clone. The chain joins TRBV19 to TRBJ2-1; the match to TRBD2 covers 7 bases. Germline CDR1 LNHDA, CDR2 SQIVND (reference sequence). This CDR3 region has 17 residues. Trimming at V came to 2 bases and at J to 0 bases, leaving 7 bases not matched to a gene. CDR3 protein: CASSIPRGGSSYNEQFF. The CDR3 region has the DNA TGTGCCAGTAGTATACCCCGAGGCGGGAGCTCCTACAATGAGCAGTTCTTC.

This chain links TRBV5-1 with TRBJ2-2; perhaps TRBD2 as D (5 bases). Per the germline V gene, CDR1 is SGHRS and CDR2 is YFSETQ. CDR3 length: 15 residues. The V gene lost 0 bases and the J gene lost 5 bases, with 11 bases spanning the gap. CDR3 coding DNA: TGCGCCAGCAGCTTGGACCTAACGGGGACCGGGGAGCTGTTTTTT. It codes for CASSLDLTGTGELFF. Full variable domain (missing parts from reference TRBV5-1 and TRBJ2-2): KAGVTQTPRYLIKTRGQQVTLSCSPISGHRSVSWYQQTPGQGLQFLFEYFSETQRNKGNFPGRFSGRQFSNSRSEMNVSTLELGDSALYLCASSLDLTGTGELFFGEGSRLTVL.

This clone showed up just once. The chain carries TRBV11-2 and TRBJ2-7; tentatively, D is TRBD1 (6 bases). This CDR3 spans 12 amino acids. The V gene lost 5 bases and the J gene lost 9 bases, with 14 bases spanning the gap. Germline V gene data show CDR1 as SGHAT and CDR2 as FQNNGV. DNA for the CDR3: TGTGCCAGCAGCCAAGGGACAATCGGGCAGTACTTC. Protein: CASSQGTIGQYF.

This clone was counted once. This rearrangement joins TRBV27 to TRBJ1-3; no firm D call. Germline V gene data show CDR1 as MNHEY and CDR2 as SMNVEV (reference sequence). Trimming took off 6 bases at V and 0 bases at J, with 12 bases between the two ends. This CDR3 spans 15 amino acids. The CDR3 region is CASSPWSSSGNTIYF. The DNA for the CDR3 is TGTGCCAGCAGCCCCTGGTCGAGCTCTGGAAACACCATATATTTT.

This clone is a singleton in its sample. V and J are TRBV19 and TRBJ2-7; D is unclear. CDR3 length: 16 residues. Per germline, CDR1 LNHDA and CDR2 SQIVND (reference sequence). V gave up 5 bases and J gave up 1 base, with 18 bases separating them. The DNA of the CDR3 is TGTGCCAGTAGTCCCACGAGGATCCTCTATTCCTACGAGCAGTACTTC. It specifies CASSPTRILYSYEQYF.

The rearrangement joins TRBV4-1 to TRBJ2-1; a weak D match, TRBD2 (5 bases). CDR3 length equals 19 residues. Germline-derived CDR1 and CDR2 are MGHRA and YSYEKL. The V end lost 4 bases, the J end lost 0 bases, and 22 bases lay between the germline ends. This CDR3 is CASSPRDSGGLSSYNEQFF. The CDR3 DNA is TGCGCCAGCAGCCCGCGCGATTCGGGCGGGTTGAGCTCCTACAATGAGCAGTTCTTC.

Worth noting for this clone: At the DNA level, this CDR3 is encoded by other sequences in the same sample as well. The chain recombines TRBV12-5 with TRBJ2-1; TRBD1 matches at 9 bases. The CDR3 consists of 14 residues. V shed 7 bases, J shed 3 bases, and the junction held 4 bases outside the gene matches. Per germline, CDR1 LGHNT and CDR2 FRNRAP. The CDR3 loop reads CASVGGQGYNEQFF. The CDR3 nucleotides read TGTGCTAGTGTCGGGGGACAGGGCTACAATGAGCAGTTCTTC.

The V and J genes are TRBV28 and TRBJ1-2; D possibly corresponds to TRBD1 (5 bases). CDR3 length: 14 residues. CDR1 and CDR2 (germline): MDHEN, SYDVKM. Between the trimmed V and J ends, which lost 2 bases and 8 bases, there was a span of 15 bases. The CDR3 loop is CASSLGKGLGGYTF. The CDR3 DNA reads TGTGCCAGCAGTTTAGGGAAGGGGCTCGGAGGCTACACCTTC.

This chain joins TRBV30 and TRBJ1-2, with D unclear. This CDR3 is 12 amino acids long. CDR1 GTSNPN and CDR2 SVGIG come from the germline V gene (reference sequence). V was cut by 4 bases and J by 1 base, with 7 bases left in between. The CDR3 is CAWTLLNYGYTF. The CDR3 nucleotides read TGTGCCTGGACACTGCTTAACTATGGCTACACCTTC.

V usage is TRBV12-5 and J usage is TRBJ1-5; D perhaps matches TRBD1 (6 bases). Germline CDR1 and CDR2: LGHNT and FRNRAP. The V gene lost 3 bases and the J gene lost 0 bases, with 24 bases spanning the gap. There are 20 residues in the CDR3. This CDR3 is CASGFRPWAGEGYSNQPQHF. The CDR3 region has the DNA TGTGCTAGTGGTTTCCGACCCTGGGCAGGGGAGGGCTATAGCAATCAGCCCCAGCATTTT.

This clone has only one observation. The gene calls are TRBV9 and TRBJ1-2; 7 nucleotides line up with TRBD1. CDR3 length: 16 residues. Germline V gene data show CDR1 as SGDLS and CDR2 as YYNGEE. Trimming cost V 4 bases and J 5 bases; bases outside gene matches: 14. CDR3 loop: CASSTPSGTEPYGYTF. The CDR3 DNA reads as TGTGCCAGCAGCACCCCTTCCGGGACAGAACCGTATGGCTACACCTTC.

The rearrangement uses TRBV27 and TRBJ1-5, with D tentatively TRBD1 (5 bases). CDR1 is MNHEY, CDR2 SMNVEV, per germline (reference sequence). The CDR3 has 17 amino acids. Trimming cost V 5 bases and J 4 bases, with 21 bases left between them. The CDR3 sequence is CASSPFYRQTGNQPQHF. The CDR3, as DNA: TGTGCCAGCAGTCCCTTCTATCGACAGACGGGTAATCAGCCCCAGCATTTT.

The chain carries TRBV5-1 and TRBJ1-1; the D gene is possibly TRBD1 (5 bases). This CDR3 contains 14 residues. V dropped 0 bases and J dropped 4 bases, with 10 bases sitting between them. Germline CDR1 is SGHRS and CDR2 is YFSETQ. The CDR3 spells CASSLGQPSTEAFF. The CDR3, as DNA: TGCGCCAGCAGCTTGGGACAGCCATCCACTGAAGCTTTCTTT.

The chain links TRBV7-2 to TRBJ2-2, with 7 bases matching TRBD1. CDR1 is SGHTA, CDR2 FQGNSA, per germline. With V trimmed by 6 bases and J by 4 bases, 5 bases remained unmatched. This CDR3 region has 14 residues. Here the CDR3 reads CASSVGQTTGELFF. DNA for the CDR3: TGTGCCAGCAGTGTGGGACAGACCACCGGGGAGCTGTTTTTT.

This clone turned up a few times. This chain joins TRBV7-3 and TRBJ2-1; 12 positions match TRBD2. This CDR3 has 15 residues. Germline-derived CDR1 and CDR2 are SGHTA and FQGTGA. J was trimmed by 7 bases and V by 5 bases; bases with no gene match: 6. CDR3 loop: CASSPGLAGRNEQFF. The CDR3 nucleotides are TGTGCCAGCAGCCCAGGACTAGCGGGGAGGAATGAGCAGTTCTTC. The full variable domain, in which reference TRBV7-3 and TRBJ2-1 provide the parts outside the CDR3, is GAGVSQTPSNKVTEKGKYVELRCDPISGHTALYWYRQSLGQGPEFLIYFQGTGAADDSGLPNDRFFAVRPEGSVSTLKIQRTERGDSAVYLCASSPGLAGRNEQFFGPGTRLTVL.

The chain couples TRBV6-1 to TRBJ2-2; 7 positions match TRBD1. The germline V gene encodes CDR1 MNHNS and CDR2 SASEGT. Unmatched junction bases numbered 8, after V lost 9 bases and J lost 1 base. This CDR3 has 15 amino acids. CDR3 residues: CASHFGTENTGELFF. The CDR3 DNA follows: TGTGCCAGTCACTTTGGGACAGAGAACACCGGGGAGCTGTTTTTT.

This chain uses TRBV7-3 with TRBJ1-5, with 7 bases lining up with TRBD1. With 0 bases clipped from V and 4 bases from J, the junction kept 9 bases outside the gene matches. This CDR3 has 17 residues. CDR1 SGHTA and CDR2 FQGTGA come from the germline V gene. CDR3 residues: CASSLTKDDRENQPQHF. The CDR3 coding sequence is TGTGCCAGCAGCTTAACGAAGGATGACAGGGAAAATCAGCCCCAGCATTTT. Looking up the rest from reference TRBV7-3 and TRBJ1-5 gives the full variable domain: GAGVSQTPSNKVTEKGKYVELRCDPISGHTALYWYRQSLGQGPEFLIYFQGTGAADDSGLPNDRFFAVRPEGSVSTLKIQRTERGDSAVYLCASSLTKDDRENQPQHFGDGTRLSIL.

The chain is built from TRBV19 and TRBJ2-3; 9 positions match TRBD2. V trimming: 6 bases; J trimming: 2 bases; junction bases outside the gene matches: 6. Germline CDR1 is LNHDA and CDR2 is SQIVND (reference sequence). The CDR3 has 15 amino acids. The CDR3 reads CASSGAGGPTDTQYF. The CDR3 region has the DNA TGTGCCAGTAGCGGGGCGGGAGGGCCCACAGATACGCAGTATTTT.

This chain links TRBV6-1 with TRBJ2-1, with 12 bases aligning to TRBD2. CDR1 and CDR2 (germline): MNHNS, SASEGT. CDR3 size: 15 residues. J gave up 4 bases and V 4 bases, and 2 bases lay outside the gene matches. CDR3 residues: CASSALAGGYNEQFF. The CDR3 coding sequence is TGTGCCAGCAGTGCACTAGCGGGAGGATACAATGAGCAGTTCTTC.

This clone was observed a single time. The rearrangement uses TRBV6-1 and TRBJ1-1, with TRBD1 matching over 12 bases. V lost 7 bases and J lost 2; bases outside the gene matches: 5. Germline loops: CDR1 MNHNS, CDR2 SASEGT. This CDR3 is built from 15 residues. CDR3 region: CASKGQGATNTEAFF. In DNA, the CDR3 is TGTGCCAGCAAGGGACAGGGGGCTACAAACACTGAAGCTTTCTTT.

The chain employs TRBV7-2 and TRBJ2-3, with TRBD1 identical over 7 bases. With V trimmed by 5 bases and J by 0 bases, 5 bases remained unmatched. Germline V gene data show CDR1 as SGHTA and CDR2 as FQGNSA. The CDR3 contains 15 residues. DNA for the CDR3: TGTGCCAGCAGCGCAACAGGGGTGAGCACAGATACGCAGTATTTT. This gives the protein CASSATGVSTDTQYF.

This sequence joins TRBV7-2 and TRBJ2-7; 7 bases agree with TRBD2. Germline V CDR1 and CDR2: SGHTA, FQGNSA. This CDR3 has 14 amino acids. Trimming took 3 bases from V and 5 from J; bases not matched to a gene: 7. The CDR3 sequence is CASSFVGGSHEQYF. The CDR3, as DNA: TGTGCCAGCAGCTTCGTAGGCGGGAGCCACGAGCAGTACTTC.

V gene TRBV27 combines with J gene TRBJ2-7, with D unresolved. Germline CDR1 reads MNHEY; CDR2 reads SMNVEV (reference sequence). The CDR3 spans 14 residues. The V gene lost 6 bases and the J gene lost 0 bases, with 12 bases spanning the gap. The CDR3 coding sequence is TGTGCCAGCAGCTATACGCAAAGCTCCTACGAGCAGTACTTC. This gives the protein CASSYTQSSYEQYF.

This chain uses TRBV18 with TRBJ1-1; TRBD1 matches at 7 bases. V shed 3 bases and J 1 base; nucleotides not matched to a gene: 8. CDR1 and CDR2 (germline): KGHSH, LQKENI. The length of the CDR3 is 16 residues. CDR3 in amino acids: CASSPPGQFPNTEAFF. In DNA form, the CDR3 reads TGTGCCAGCTCACCCCCGGGACAGTTCCCGAACACTGAAGCTTTCTTT. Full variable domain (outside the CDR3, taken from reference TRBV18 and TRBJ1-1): NAGVMQNPRHLVRRRGQEARLRCSPMKGHSHVYWYRQLPEEGLKFMVYLQKENIIDESGMPKERFSAEFPKEGPSILRIQQVVRGDSAAYFCASSPPGQFPNTEAFFGQGTRLTVV.

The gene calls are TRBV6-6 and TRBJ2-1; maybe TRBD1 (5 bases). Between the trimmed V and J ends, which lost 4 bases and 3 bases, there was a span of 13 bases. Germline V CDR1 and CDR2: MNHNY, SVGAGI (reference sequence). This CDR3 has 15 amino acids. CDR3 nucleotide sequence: TGTGCCAGCAGTTTGGGGCCGTATGGCTACAATGAGCAGTTCTTC. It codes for CASSLGPYGYNEQFF.

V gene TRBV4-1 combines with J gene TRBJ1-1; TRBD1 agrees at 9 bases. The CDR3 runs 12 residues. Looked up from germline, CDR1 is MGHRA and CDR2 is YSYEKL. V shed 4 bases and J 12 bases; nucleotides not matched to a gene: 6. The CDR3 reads CASSRRQGGTFF. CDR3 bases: TGCGCCAGCAGCCGGAGACAGGGGGGAACTTTCTTT.

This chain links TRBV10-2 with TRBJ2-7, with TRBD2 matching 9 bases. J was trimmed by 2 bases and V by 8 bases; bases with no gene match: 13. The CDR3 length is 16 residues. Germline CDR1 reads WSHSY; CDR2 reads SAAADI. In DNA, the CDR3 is TGCGCCAGCGGAAACGGAGCGGGAGGCACAACCTACGAGCAGTACTTC. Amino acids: CASGNGAGGTTYEQYF.

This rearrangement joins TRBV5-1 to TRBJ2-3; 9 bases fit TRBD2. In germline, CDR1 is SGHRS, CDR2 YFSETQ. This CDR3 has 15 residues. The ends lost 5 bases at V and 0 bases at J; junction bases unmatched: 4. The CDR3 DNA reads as TGCGCCAGCAGTAAACTAGCGGGCAGCACAGATACGCAGTATTTT. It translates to CASSKLAGSTDTQYF.

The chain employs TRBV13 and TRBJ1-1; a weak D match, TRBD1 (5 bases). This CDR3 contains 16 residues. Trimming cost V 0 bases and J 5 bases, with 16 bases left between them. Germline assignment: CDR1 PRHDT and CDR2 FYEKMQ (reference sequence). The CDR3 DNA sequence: TGTGCCAGCAGCTTAGGCCTTTTTCAGGGTGGTACTGAAGCTTTCTTT. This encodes CASSLGLFQGGTEAFF.

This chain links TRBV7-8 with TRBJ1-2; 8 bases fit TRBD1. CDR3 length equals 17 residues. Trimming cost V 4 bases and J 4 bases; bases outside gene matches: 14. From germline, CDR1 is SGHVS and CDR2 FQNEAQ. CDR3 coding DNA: TGTGCCAGCAGCTCACGTCCCGGACAGGGCGGGAGCTATGGCTACACCTTC. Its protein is CASSSRPGQGGSYGYTF.

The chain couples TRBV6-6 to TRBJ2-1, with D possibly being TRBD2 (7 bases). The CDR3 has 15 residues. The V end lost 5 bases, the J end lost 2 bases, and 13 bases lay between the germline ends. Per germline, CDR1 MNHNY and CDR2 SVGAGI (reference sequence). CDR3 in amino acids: CASSKGGAAYNEQFF. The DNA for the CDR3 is TGTGCCAGCAGTAAGGGGGGGGCAGCCTACAATGAGCAGTTCTTC.